This T cell receptor beta chain was captured by sequencing in a study of a mutant IDH1 vaccine in newly diagnosed glioma (dated by TCRdb to the early 2020s). In the study overall: Patients were given eight vaccinations, in weeks 1, 3, 5, 7, 11, 15, 19 and 23, which matched visits V03 through V10. Vaccination started 4-6 weeks after radiotherapy alone, or was given together with temozolomide cycles in the groups whose treatment included chemotherapy. Of the 32 patients who were treated, around 60% were male and around 40% were female, and the mean age was roughly 40 years. Prior to enrollment, standard therapy consisting of radiotherapy alone, temozolomide alone, or radiochemotherapy with temozolomide had been administered to patients, with the combination being received by most patients. Peripheral blood was collected at six visits: V03 (baseline), V05, V07, V10, V12 and V13. For exploratory analyses, longitudinal TCRB deep sequencing was carried out in roughly 23 treated patients wherever samples were available.

Taken with the paper, the label for time point translates to: week 11, during vaccination. Each vaccine dose, consisting of 300 ug of a 20-mer mutant IDH1 peptide in Montanide, was administered subcutaneously with topical imiquimod. The donors had newly diagnosed IDH1-mutant astrocytomas of WHO grade 3 or 4 that showed loss of nuclear ATRX. The samples were drawn from NOA16, a multicentre, single-arm, open-label phase I trial in Germany that tested a mutant IDH1 peptide vaccine in humans for the first time. Genomic DNA for TCRB sequencing was isolated from EDTA blood with the DNeasy Blood and Tissue Kit. The library was built by means of the immunoSEQ multiplex PCR assay. Rearranged TCR beta chain sequences were amplified using the hsTCRB Kit according to the manufacturer's protocol. An Illumina MiSeq was used to sequence the TCRB libraries. As for the authors' bioinformatics: The kit vendor's proprietary platform handled demultiplexing, trimming and gene mapping. The table was pulled from immuneACCESS by TCRdb, which kept in-frame rearrangements only. Such tables lose some clones; where checked, under half of the loss comes from unresolved V genes, and the rest has no known cause. V and J calls and clone size come straight from that table; D and trimming were deduced from the DNA. The sample table shows roughly 130,000 clones, and around four fifths are seen once. The top ten clones comprise 5.5% of the sample.

This clone was observed a handful of times. The antigen this receptor binds is unknown. Per-nucleotide qualities are absent, and no much larger clonotype sits a single base away. The paper as a whole reports these results and caveats: The authors noted that analyses of patient blood samples could not be reproduced because of sample limitations. Across multiple MHC alleles, vaccine-induced immune responses were seen in 93.3% of patients. Pseudoprogression seemed to be unrelated to changes in the top peripheral T cell clonotypes found by TCRB sequencing. PBMC samples for TCRB deep sequencing were selected based on availability.

The sequenced sample was PBMCs, obtained from a glioma patient whose treatment included an IDH1 peptide vaccine. The clonotype was recovered from a man in his forties with glioma.

The nucleotides read TGTGCCAGCTCACCAAGGACAGATCAGCCCCAGCATTTT. It translates as CASSPRTDQPQHF. In this chain, TRBV18 is recombined with TRBJ1-5, with TRBD1 perhaps the D gene, on 6 matching bases. Including the terminal cysteine and phenylalanine, the CDR3 comprises 13 residues. Here the CDR3 DNA is all that survives: 39 bases in frame from base 1. V gives up 2 bases and J gives up 5 bases, and the segment between their germline ends measures 7 bases. The germline V gene sets CDR1 to KGHSH and CDR2 to LQKENI.